This T cell receptor (beta chain) came from a study of identical twins. General study results and limits: Out-of-frame beta sequences exhibited a weaker degree of excess twin sharing. Cross-sectional statistical analysis, not tracking of the same donors, underpinned the conclusions. Because invariant MAIT and iNKT cells could be present, zero-insertion analyses could be partly confounded.

CDR1 DFQATT and CDR2 SNEGSKA come from the germline V gene (reference sequence). Trimming took 0 bases from V and 2 from J, leaving 14 bases between them. The CDR3 has 15 amino acids. This clonotype is a singleton in its sample. Its matching antigen is unknown. TCRdb redid the calling of the 5' RACE reads with MiXCR, one entry per CDR3 protein. The sample lists a few hundred thousand distinct CDR3 sequences, about 12% seen once, with 4% to 5% in the top ten. The same sample was also studied in work on yellow fever vaccine responses in identical twins.

The receptor comes from a woman in her late teens or twenties in good health. The chain recombines TRBV20-1 with TRBJ2-7, with D perhaps TRBD1 (6 bases). Sequenced: memory (CD45RO+) T cells sorted from blood. The DNA for the CDR3 is TGCAGTGCTAGAGATCCCGGCAGGGGTCCCTACGAGCAGTACTTC. Its protein is CSARDPGRGPYEQYF.